Presented here are 26 T cell receptor beta chains from one specimen sequenced in a study of blood T cell repertoires in COVID-19. Using immunoSEQ multiplex PCR, the repertoire was profiled, and TCRdb retains in-frame clones only, with some absent. The repertoire includes approximately 410,000 clones, about nine tenths of them detected once, and 1.4% sits in the top ten. Sequencing used peripheral blood. All receptors come from a woman aged 25 to 45 with active or convalescent COVID-19.

This clone was seen only a few times. The chain combines TRBV12-3 or TRBV12-4 with TRBJ1-1, with D hard to call. Trimming stripped 1 base from V and 7 bases from J, with 4 bases between. The CDR3 contains 11 residues. Written as DNA, the CDR3 is TGTGCCAGCAGTTTAGGGCTTGAAGCTTTCTTT. Protein product: CASSLGLEAFF.

This clone has just a few counts. This chain uses TRBV6-5 with TRBJ1-2, with 8 nucleotides matching TRBD1. V was pared by 6 bases and J by 4 bases, with 7 bases of the junction left unmatched. The CDR3 contains 14 residues. Germline CDR1 and CDR2: MNHEY and SVGAGI. The CDR3 DNA reads TGTGCCAGCAGCCCCGGGACAGGTCCCTATGGCTACACCTTC. Translating gives CASSPGTGPYGYTF.

The chain recombines TRBV27 with TRBJ2-1, with 11 bases that match TRBD2. Germline V CDR1 and CDR2: MNHEY, SMNVEV (reference sequence). The V and J ends lost 6 bases and 9 bases, in that order; junction bases with no gene match: 13. CDR3 size: 16 residues. The CDR3 sequence: CASRHPRTSGFSEQFF. The CDR3 region has the DNA TGTGCCAGCAGGCATCCTAGGACTAGCGGGTTTAGTGAGCAGTTCTTC.

CDR3 loop: CSVEEAMNYGYTF. The CDR3 DNA follows: TGCAGCGTTGAGGAGGCCATGAACTATGGCTACACCTTC. The chain recombines TRBV29-1 with TRBJ1-2; no definite D call. This CDR3 is 13 amino acids long. CDR1 and CDR2 from the germline V gene are SQVTM and ANQGSEA. The germline V and J ends were trimmed by 3 bases and 2 bases, with 10 bases remaining between them.

In this sample, this clone turned up a few times. The chain joins TRBV7-8 to TRBJ2-7; the match to TRBD2 covers 10 bases. The germline V gene has CDR1 SGHVS and CDR2 FQNEAQ. With V trimmed by 4 bases and J by 5 bases, 8 bases remained unmatched. The CDR3 length is 15 residues. The CDR3 protein is CASSSLAGGGDEQYF. The CDR3 DNA follows: TGTGCCAGCAGCTCTTTAGCGGGAGGAGGCGACGAGCAGTACTTC.

The rearrangement joins TRBV3-1 (or the pseudogene TRBV3-2) to TRBJ2-7; D perhaps matches TRBD1 (5 bases). V lost 1 base, J lost 3 bases, and 13 bases lay in between. CDR1 and CDR2 (germline): LGHDT, YNNKEL (reference sequence). The CDR3 contains 15 residues. CDR3 bases: TGTGCCAGCAGCCAAGGCGGTCAGGGCGTCTACGAGCAGTACTTC. As protein: CASSQGGQGVYEQYF.

J is TRBJ1-1 and V is TRBV5-1; D ambiguous. CDR1 and CDR2 from the germline V gene are SGHRS and YFSETQ. This CDR3 has 13 amino acids. The ends were cut back, 4 bases at V and 1 base at J, with 8 bases in the middle. In DNA form, the CDR3 reads TGCGCCAGCAGCGAGGTCTCGAACACTGAAGCTTTCTTT. It yields the protein CASSEVSNTEAFF.

This rearrangement joins TRBV5-1 to TRBJ2-1; D might be TRBD2 (5 bases). Trimming took off 0 bases at V and 4 bases at J, with 14 bases between the two ends. This CDR3 region has 16 residues. Germline V gene sequence: CDR1 SGHRS, CDR2 YFSETQ. In nucleotides, the CDR3 is TGCGCCAGCAGCTTGGACGAGGGAAATGCGTACAATGAGCAGTTCTTC. Translation gives CASSLDEGNAYNEQFF.

The chain has TRBV3-1 (or the pseudogene TRBV3-2) and TRBJ1-3, with no clear D. V was pared by 1 base and J by 5 bases, with 9 bases between. Germline CDR1 LGHDT, CDR2 YNNKEL (reference sequence). CDR3 length: 14 residues. The CDR3: CASSQGGRRNTIYF. CDR3 DNA sequence: TGTGCCAGCAGCCAAGGTGGCAGAAGAAACACCATATATTTT.

The chain combines TRBV19 with TRBJ1-5, with D perhaps matching TRBD1 (5 bases). Germline lookup yields CDR1 LNHDA and CDR2 SQIVND (reference sequence). V was shortened by 3 bases and J by 6 bases, with 12 bases between the two germline ends. The CDR3 length is 14 residues. The DNA for the CDR3 is TGTGCCAGTAGTATCCCAGGGTTGGGTCAGCCCCAGCATTTT. Amino acids: CASSIPGLGQPQHF.

The chain has TRBV14 and TRBJ1-3, with TRBD1 as a possible D gene (6 bases). Germline lookup yields CDR1 SGHDN and CDR2 FVKESK. V dropped 2 bases and J dropped 0 bases, with 14 bases sitting between them. The length of the CDR3 is 17 residues. CDR3 protein: CASSQRGTANSGNTIYF. For the CDR3, the DNA is TGTGCCAGCAGCCAAAGGGGGACGGCGAACTCTGGAAACACCATATATTTT.

V gene TRBV27 combines with J gene TRBJ2-2; perhaps TRBD1 as D (6 bases). V was trimmed by 2 bases and J by 3 bases, leaving 10 bases between them. This CDR3 has 15 amino acids. Looked up from germline, CDR1 is MNHEY and CDR2 is SMNVEV (reference sequence). Here the CDR3 reads CASSLNRDDTGELFF. CDR3 coding DNA: TGTGCCAGCAGTTTAAACAGGGATGACACCGGGGAGCTGTTTTTT.

The gene calls are TRBV2 and TRBJ2-5; 12 bases agree with TRBD2. This CDR3 is 15 amino acids long. CDR1 SNHLY and CDR2 FYNNEI come from the germline V gene. V was pared by 1 base and J by 3 bases, with 0 bases of the junction left unmatched. CDR3 sequence (DNA): TGTGCCAGCAGTGAAGGGACTAGCGGGAAAGAGACCCAGTACTTC. Encoded protein: CASSEGTSGKETQYF. The full variable domain, completed using reference TRBV2 and TRBJ2-5, is EPEVTQTPSHQVTQMGQEVILRCVPISNHLYFYWYRQILGQKVEFLVSFYNNEISEKSEIFDDQFSVERPDGSNFTLKIRSTKLEDSAMYFCASSEGTSGKETQYFGPGTRLLVL.

This clone was seen a few times. This rearrangement joins TRBV5-1 to TRBJ1-1; maybe TRBD1 (6 bases). This CDR3 comprises 16 residues. Per the germline V gene, CDR1 is SGHRS and CDR2 is YFSETQ. V was pared by 0 bases and J by 2 bases, with 14 bases between. Here the CDR3 reads CASSLDPTGINTEAFF. The CDR3 coding sequence is TGCGCCAGCAGCTTGGACCCAACAGGGATTAACACTGAAGCTTTCTTT.

The chain employs TRBV6-6 and TRBJ2-3, with 8 bases fitting TRBD2. The V gene end was trimmed by 10 bases and the J gene end by 3 bases; junction bases not matched to a gene: 15. The CDR3 totals 16 residues. Per the germline V gene, CDR1 is MNHNY and CDR2 is SVGAGI (reference sequence). The CDR3 reads CATLSSGGGLTDTQYF. In DNA, the CDR3 is TGTGCCACCCTATCGTCCGGGGGGGGGCTGACAGATACGCAGTATTTT.

This clone was counted once. V gene TRBV27 combines with J gene TRBJ1-1; 7 positions match TRBD1. The J segment lost 0 bases and the V segment lost 5 bases, leaving 12 bases of the junction unmatched. CDR1 is MNHEY, CDR2 SMNVEV, per germline (reference sequence). This CDR3 is 17 amino acids long. CDR3 in amino acids: CASSKYSGQALNTEAFF. The CDR3, as DNA: TGTGCCAGCAGTAAATATAGCGGACAGGCCCTGAACACTGAAGCTTTCTTT.

This rearrangement joins TRBV14 to TRBJ2-5, with 10 bases that match TRBD2. This CDR3 contains 16 residues. J was trimmed by 4 bases and V by 0 bases; bases with no gene match: 5. Per germline, CDR1 SGHDN and CDR2 FVKESK. CDR3 amino acids: CASSQEGTSDRETQYF. The CDR3 DNA reads TGTGCCAGCAGCCAAGAAGGGACTAGCGACCGAGAGACCCAGTACTTC.

The genes are TRBV5-6 and TRBJ2-1; possible D gene TRBD1, 5 bases. The V gene's germline CDR1 is SGHDT and CDR2 YYEEEE. Trimming took off 0 bases at V and 5 bases at J, with 15 bases between the two ends. The CDR3 loop spans 16 amino acids. The CDR3 coding sequence is TGTGCCAGCAGCTTGGGCAGGGTACGGTCGGACAATGAGCAGTTCTTC. Its protein product is CASSLGRVRSDNEQFF.

The rearrangement uses TRBV4-1 and TRBJ2-2; TRBD2 agrees at 7 bases. With V trimmed by 4 bases and J by 6 bases, 5 bases remained unmatched. The length of the CDR3 is 14 residues. Germline loops: CDR1 MGHRA, CDR2 YSYEKL. The CDR3 DNA sequence: TGCGCCAGCAGCCTTGGACTAGACCCCGGGGAGCTGTTTTTT. It specifies CASSLGLDPGELFF.

The CDR3 region has the DNA TGCGCCAGCAGCTTGGGGGACAGGGACACAGATACGCAGTATTTT. It is translated as CASSLGDRDTDTQYF. V and J are TRBV5-1 and TRBJ2-3; TRBD1 aligns across 9 bases. This CDR3 spans 15 amino acids. CDR1 SGHRS and CDR2 YFSETQ come from the germline V gene. Unmatched junction bases numbered 1, after V lost 0 bases and J lost 2 bases.

The rearrangement uses TRBV3-1 (or the pseudogene TRBV3-2) and TRBJ2-3; 15 bases are a match to TRBD2. V was clipped by 4 bases and J by 4 bases; unmatched bases: 6. Germline V gene data show CDR1 as LGHDT and CDR2 as YNNKEL (reference sequence). The CDR3 loop spans 17 amino acids. The CDR3 loop reads CASSPWTSGRGADTQYF. The CDR3 DNA sequence: TGTGCCAGCAGCCCGTGGACTAGCGGGAGGGGGGCAGATACGCAGTATTTT.

CDR3 nucleotides: TGTGCCAGCAGCTTACAGGGGGGAGGTGAGCAGTTCTTC. Translation: CASSLQGGGEQFF. V and J are TRBV7-9 and TRBJ2-1, with D perhaps matching TRBD1 (7 bases). CDR3 length: 13 residues. Trimming left V 2 bases short and J 9 bases short, with 11 bases between. Germline V gene sequence: CDR1 SEHNR, CDR2 FQNEAQ (reference sequence). Supplemented by reference TRBV7-9 and TRBJ2-1, the full variable domain reads DTGVSQNPRHKITKRGQNVTFRCDPISEHNRLYWYRQTLGQGPEFLTYFQNEAQLEKSRLLSDRFSAERPKGSFSTLEIQRTEQGDSAMYLCASSLQGGGEQFFGPGTRLTVL.

The chain joins TRBV19 to TRBJ2-2, with 8 nucleotides matching TRBD1. The germline gives CDR1 LNHDA, CDR2 SQIVND (reference sequence). This CDR3 has 13 residues. V dropped 7 bases and J dropped 5; count of bases not matched to a gene: 3. CDR3 DNA: TGTGCCAGTACAGGGGGCAAGACCGGGGAGCTGTTTTTT. This gives the protein CASTGGKTGELFF.

The chain joins TRBV18 to TRBJ1-2; D is perhaps TRBD1 (5 bases). The CDR3 sequence is 12 residues long. V was trimmed by 2 bases and J by 13 bases, leaving 14 bases between them. Germline V gives CDR1 KGHSH, CDR2 LQKENI. CDR3 in amino acids: CASSPSEGVFTF. The CDR3 nucleotides read TGTGCCAGCTCACCAAGCGAAGGGGTCTTCACCTTC.

V usage is TRBV29-1 and J usage is TRBJ2-1, with 8 bases lining up with TRBD1. The trim removed 4 bases at V and 10 bases at J, leaving 6 bases unmatched. Germline-derived CDR1 and CDR2 are SQVTM and ANQGSEA. This CDR3 is 12 amino acids long. The CDR3 DNA is TGCAGCGTTGTGATCACAGGGGGGGAGCAGTTCTTC. It codes for CSVVITGGEQFF.

This clone occurred once. J is TRBJ1-1 and V is TRBV4-1; TRBD1 matches at 7 bases. The V gene end was trimmed by 3 bases and the J gene end by 6 bases; junction bases not matched to a gene: 28. The length of the CDR3 is 21 residues. Looked up from germline, CDR1 is MGHRA and CDR2 is YSYEKL. This chain's CDR3 is CASSQGPGTAFTRGLSSEAFF. CDR3 in DNA: TGCGCCAGCAGCCAGGGCCCCGGGACAGCCTTCACTAGGGGGCTTTCTTCTGAAGCTTTCTTT.